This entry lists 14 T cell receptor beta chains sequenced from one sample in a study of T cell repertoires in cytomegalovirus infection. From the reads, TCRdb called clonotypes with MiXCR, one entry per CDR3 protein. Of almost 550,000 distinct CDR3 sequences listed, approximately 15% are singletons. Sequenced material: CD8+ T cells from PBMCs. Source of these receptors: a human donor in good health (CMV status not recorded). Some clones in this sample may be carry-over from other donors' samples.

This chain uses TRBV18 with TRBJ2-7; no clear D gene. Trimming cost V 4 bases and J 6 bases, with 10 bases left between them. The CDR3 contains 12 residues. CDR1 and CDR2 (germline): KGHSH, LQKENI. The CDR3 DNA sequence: TGTGCCAGCTCACACAGCCCCGGCGAGCAGTACTTC. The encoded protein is CASSHSPGEQYF.

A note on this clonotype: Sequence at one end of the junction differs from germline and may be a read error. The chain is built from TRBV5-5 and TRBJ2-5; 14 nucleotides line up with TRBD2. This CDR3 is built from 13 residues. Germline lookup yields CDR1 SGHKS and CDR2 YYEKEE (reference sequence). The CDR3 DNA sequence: TGTGCCAGCAGCTTGGGACTAGCGGGAGGGCAAGACTTC. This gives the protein CASSLGLAGGQDF.

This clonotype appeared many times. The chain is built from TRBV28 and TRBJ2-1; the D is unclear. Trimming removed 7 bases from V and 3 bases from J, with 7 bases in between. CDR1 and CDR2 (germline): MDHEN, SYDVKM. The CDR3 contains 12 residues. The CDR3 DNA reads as TGTGCCAGCAATGGGGACTACAATGAGCAGTTCTTC. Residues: CASNGDYNEQFF.

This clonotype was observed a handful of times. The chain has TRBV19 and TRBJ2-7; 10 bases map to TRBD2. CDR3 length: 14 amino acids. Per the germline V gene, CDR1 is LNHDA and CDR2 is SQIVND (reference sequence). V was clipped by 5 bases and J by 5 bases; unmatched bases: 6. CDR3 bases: TGTGCCAGTAGTCTTACTAGCGGGGTCGACGAGCAGTACTTC. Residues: CASSLTSGVDEQYF. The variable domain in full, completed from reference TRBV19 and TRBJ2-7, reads DGGITQSPKYLFRKEGQNVTLSCEQNLNHDAMYWYRQDPGQGLRLIYYSQIVNDFQKGDIAEGYSVSREKKESFPLTVTSAQKNPTAFYLCASSLTSGVDEQYFGPGTRLTVT.

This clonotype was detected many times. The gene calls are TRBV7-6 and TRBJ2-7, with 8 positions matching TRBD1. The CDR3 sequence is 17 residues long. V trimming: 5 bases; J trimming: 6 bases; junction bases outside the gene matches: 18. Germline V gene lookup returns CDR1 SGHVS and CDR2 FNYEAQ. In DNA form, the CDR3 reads TGTGCCAGCAGCCCTGGGAGGACAGGGAGGTCTACTATCGAGCAGTACTTC. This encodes CASSPGRTGRSTIEQYF.

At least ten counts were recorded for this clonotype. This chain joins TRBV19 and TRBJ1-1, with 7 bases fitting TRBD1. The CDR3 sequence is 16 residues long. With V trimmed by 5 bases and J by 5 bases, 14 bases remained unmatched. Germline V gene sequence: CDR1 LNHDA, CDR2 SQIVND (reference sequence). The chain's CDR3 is CASSFFRGTVQTEAFF. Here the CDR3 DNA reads TGTGCCAGTAGTTTCTTTCGTGGGACAGTCCAGACTGAAGCTTTCTTT.

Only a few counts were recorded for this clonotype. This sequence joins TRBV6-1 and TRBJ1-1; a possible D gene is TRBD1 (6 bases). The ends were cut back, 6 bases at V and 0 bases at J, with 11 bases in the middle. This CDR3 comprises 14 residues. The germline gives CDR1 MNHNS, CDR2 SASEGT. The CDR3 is CASRGQIMNTEAFF. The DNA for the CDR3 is TGTGCCAGCAGAGGACAGATCATGAACACTGAAGCTTTCTTT.

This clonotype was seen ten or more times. CDR3 amino acids: CASSSRQTLYGYTF. The CDR3 DNA follows: TGTGCCAGCAGTTCCCGACAGACTCTCTATGGCTACACCTTC. The rearrangement links TRBV12-3 or TRBV12-4 to TRBJ1-2; a possible D gene is TRBD1 (5 bases). The CDR3 is 14 amino acids. V lost 4 bases and J lost 4, with 13 bases in between.

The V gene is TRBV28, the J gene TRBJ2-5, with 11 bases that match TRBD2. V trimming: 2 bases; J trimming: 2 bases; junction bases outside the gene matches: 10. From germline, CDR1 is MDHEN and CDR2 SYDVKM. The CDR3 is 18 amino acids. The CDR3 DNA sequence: TGTGCCAGCAGTTTAAGTTCCGGTAGCGGGAGGGAACAAGAGACCCAGTACTTC. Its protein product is CASSLSSGSGREQETQYF.

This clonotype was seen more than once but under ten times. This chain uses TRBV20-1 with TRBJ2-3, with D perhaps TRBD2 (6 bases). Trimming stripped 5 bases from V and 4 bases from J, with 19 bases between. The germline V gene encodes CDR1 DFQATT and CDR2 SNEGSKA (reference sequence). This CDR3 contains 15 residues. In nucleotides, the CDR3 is TGCAGTGCTGACGGGGATTCGGGGGATGCAGATACGCAGTATTTT. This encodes CSADGDSGDADTQYF.

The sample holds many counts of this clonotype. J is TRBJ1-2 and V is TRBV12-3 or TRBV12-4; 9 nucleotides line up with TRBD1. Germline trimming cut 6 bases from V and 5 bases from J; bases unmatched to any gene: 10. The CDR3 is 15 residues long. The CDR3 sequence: CASRQTGGIGYGYTF. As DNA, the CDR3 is TGTGCCAGCAGACAGACAGGGGGGATCGGGTATGGCTACACCTTC.

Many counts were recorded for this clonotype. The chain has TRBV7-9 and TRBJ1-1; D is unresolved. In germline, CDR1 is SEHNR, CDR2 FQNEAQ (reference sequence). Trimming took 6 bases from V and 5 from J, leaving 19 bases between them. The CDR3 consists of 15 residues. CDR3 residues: CASRPSMAPGTEAFF. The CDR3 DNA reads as TGTGCCAGCAGGCCCTCGATGGCCCCGGGGACTGAAGCTTTCTTT.

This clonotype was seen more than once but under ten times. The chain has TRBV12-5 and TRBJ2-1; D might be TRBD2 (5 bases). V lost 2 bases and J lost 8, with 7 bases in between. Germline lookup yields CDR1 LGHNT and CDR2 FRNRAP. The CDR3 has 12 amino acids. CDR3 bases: TGTGCTAGTGGTTTGCGGGGATATGAGCAGTTCTTC. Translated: CASGLRGYEQFF.

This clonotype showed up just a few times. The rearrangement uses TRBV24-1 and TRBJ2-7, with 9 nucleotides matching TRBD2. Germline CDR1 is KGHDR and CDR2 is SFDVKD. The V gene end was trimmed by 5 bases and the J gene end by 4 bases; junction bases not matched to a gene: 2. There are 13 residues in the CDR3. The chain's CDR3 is CATSGREGYEQYF. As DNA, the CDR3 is TGTGCCACCAGTGGGCGGGAGGGGTACGAGCAGTACTTC.